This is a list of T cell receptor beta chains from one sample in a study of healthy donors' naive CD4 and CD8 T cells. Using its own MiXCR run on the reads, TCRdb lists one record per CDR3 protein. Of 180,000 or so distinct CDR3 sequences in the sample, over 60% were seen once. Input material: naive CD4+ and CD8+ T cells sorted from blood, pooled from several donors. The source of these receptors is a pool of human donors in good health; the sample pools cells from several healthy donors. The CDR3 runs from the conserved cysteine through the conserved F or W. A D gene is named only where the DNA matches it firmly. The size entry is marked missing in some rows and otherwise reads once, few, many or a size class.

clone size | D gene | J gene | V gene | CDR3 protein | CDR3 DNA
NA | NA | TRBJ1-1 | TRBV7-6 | CASNLGGGGNTEAFF | TGTGCCAGCAACTTAGGAGGGGGAGGGAACACTGAAGCTTTCTTT
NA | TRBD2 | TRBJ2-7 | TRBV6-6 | CASSLSGSGYEQYF | TGTGCCAGCAGTCTCAGCGGGAGTGGGTACGAGCAGTACTTC
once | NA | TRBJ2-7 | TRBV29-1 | CSVEDRRGGSYEQYF | TGCAGCGTTGAAGATCGCCGTGGAGGCTCCTACGAGCAGTACTTC
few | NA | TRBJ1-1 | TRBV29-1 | CSVRAGPEAFF | TGCAGCGTCCGTGCGGGCCCTGAAGCTTTCTTT
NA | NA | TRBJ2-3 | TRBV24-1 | CATSDAATRTDTQYF | TGTGCCACCAGTGACGCCGCTACACGCACAGATACGCAGTATTTT
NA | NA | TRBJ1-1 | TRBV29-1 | CSVGRGLGNTEAFF | TGCAGCGTTGGCCGGGGACTGGGGAACACTGAAGCTTTCTTT
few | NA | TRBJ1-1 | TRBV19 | CASSTGGNTEAFF | TGTGCCAGTAGTACGGGCGGGAACACTGAAGCTTTCTTT
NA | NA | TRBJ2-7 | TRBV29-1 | CSVVGGTSYEQYF | TGCAGCGTTGTGGGGGGTACATCCTACGAGCAGTACTTC
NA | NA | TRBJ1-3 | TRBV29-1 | CSVGEAYSSGNTIYF | TGCAGCGTTGGGGAGGCTTACAGTAGTGGAAACACCATATATTTT
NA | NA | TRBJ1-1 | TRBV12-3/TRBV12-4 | CASSLGTAEAFF | TGTGCCAGCAGTTTAGGGACGGCTGAAGCTTTCTTT
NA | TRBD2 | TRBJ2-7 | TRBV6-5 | CASSLSGGRHEQYF | TGTGCCAGCAGCCTCTCGGGGGGTCGACACGAGCAGTACTTC
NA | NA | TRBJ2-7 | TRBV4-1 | CASSQEPAAGHLGYEQYF | TGCGCCAGCAGCCAAGAGCCCGCGGCAGGCCACTTGGGCTACGAGCAGTACTTC
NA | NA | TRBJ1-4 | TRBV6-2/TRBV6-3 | CASRAPWASSEKLFF | TGTGCCAGCAGGGCCCCGTGGGCGAGTAGTGAAAAACTGTTTTTT
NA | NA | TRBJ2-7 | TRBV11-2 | CASSLGYTEQYF | TGTGCCAGCAGCTTAGGATACACTGAGCAGTACTTC
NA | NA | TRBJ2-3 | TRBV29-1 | CSVGPQGTDTQYF | TGCAGCGTTGGCCCACAGGGCACAGATACGCAGTATTTT
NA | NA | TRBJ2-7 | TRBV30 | CARSVRSWDRVIYEQYF | TGTGCCCGGAGTGTACGTTCTTGGGACCGGGTCATCTACGAGCAGTACTTC
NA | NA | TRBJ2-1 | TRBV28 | CASSSSGLQQFF | TGTGCCAGCAGTTCCTCTGGGCTGCAGCAGTTCTTC
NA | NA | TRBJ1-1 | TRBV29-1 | CSGNPAGTEAFF | TGCAGCGGAAATCCCGCGGGGACTGAAGCTTTCTTT
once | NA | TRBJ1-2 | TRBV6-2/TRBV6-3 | CASSQGGHGYTF | TGTGCCAGCAGTCAAGGCGGGCATGGCTACACCTTC
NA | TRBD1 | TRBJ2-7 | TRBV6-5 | CASRPRRTGLSFNYEQYF | TGTGCCAGCAGACCGAGGCGGACAGGGTTAAGTTTTAACTACGAGCAGTACTTC
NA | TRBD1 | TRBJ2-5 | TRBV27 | CASRLRDRETQYF | TGTGCCAGCAGGCTCCGGGACAGAGAGACCCAGTACTTC
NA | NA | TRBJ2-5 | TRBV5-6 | CASSLSYHRETQYF | TGTGCCAGCAGCTTGAGTTACCACAGAGAGACCCAGTACTTC
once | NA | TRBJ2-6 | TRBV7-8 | CASSPTAVLTF | TGTGCCAGCAGCCCGACAGCTGTCCTGACTTTC
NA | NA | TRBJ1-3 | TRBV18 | CASSPPPVGNTIYF | TGTGCCAGCTCACCCCCGCCCGTTGGAAACACCATATATTTT
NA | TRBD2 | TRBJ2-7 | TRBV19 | CASSMNPGGTLNEQYF | TGTGCCAGTAGTATGAATCCGGGAGGGACCTTGAACGAGCAGTACTTC
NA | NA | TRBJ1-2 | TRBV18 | CASSPFDNPDYGYTF | TGTGCCAGCTCACCATTTGATAACCCGGACTATGGCTACACCTTC
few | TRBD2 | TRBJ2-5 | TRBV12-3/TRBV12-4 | CASSPGTSGGDQETQYF | TGTGCCAGCAGTCCCGGGACTAGCGGGGGGGATCAAGAGACCCAGTACTTC
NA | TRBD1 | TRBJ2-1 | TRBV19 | CASSIDPGTGRNEQFF | TGTGCCAGTAGTATAGATCCCGGGACAGGGAGGAATGAGCAGTTCTTC
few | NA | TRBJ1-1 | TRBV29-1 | CSASMTGNTEAFF | TGCAGCGCCTCAATGACAGGGAACACTGAAGCTTTCTTT
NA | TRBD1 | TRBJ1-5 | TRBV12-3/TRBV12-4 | CASSGTDRVYQPQHF | TGTGCCAGCAGTGGAACCGACAGGGTGTACCAGCCCCAGCATTTT
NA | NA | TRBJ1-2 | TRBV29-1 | CSVEGFYGYTF | TGCAGCGTTGAAGGGTTCTATGGCTACACCTTC
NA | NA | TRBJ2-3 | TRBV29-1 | CSGAFGADTQYF | TGCAGCGGGGCGTTTGGCGCAGATACGCAGTATTTT
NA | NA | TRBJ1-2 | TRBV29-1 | CSVEGTPLSPNYGYTF | TGCAGCGTTGAAGGGACACCCCTATCCCCTAACTATGGCTACACCTTC
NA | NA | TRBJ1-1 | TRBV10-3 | CAIKLQVNTEAFF | TGTGCCATCAAACTGCAGGTGAACACTGAAGCTTTCTTT
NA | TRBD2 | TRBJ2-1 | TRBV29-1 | CSVEPGLAGEQIFSYNEQFF | TGCAGCGTTGAACCAGGCCTAGCGGGGGAGCAAATCTTCTCCTACAATGAGCAGTTCTTC
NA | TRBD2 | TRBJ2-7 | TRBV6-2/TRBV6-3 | CASSYPSPLAGDTHPYEQYF | TGTGCCAGCAGTTACCCGTCGCCACTAGCGGGAGACACCCACCCTTACGAGCAGTACTTC
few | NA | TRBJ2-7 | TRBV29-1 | CSVEDEAAQYF | TGCAGCGTTGAGGATGAGGCAGCGCAGTACTTC
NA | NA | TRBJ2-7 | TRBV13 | CASSLNRAMGEQYF | TGTGCCAGCAGCTTAAATCGAGCTATGGGAGAGCAGTACTTC
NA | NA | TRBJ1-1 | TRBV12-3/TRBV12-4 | CASKDSLNTEAFF | TGTGCCAGCAAGGACTCCTTGAACACTGAAGCTTTCTTT
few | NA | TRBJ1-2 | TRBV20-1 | CSAREQSYGYTF | TGCAGTGCTAGAGAACAGAGCTATGGCTACACCTTC
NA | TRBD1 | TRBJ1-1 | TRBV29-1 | CSAKWRGTGNTEAFF | TGCAGCGCCAAATGGCGCGGGACAGGGAACACTGAAGCTTTCTTT
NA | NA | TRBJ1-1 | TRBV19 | CASSGGPLNTEAFF | TGTGCCAGTAGTGGGGGACCGCTGAACACTGAAGCTTTCTTT
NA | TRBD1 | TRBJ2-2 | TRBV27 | CASSFLDRGQGGELFF | TGTGCCAGCAGTTTCCTTGACAGGGGGCAGGGCGGGGAGCTGTTTTTT
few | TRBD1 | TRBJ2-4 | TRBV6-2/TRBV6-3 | CASSQDRGLAKNIQYF | TGTGCCAGCAGCCAAGACAGGGGATTAGCCAAAAACATTCAGTACTTC
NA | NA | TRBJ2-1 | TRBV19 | CASSPLAAGYNEQFF | TGTGCCAGTAGTCCATTAGCGGCGGGGTACAATGAGCAGTTCTTC
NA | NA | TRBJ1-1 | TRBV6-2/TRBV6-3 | CASSYPLVSSLANTEAFF | TGTGCCAGCAGTTACCCCCTCGTGAGCTCGCTGGCGAACACTGAAGCTTTCTTT
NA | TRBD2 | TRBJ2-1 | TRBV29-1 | CSVPGLAGIEQFF | TGCAGCGTCCCGGGACTAGCGGGGATTGAGCAGTTCTTC
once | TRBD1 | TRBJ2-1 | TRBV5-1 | CASSQGAGATDEQFF | TGCGCCAGCAGCCAGGGGGCCGGGGCAACGGATGAGCAGTTCTTC
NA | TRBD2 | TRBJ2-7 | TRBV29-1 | CSVEMTGTRDYEQYF | TGCAGCGTTGAAATGACCGGGACTAGGGACTACGAGCAGTACTTC
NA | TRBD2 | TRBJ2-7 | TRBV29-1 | CSVATSGSNWSREQYF | TGCAGCGTTGCAACTAGCGGGAGTAATTGGTCGAGGGAGCAGTACTTC